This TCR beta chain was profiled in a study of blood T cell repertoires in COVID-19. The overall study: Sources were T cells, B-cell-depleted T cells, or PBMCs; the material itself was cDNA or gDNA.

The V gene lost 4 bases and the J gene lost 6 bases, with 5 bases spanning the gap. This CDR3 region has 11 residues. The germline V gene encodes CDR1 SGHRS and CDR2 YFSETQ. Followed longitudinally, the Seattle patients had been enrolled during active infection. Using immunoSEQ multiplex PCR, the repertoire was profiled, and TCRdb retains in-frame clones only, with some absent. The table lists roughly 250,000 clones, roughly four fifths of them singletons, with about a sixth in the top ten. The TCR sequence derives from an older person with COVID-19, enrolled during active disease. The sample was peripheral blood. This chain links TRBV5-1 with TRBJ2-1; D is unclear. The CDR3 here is CASSLPNEQFF. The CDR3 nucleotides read TGCGCCAGCAGCCTCCCCAATGAGCAGTTCTTC.